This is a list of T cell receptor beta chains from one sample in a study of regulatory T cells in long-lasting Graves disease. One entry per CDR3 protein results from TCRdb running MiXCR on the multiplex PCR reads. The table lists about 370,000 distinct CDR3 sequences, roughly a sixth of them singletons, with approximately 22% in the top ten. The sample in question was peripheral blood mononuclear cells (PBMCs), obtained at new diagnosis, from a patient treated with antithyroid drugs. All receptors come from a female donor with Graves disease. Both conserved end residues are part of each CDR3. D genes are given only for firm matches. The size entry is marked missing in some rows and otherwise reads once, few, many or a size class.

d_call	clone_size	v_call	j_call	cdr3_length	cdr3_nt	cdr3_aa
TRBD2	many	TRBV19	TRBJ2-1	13	TGTGCCAGCTCCGGGACTAGCCTCAATGAGCAGTTCTTC	CASSGTSLNEQFF
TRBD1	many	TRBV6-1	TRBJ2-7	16	TGTGCCAGCAGCCCGTCCGGGACAGCGAGCTCCTACGAGCAGTACTTC	CASSPSGTASSYEQYF
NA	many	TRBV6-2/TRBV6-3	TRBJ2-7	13	TGTGCCAGCAGTTCGGGGGTAATCGGCGAGCAGTACTTC	CASSSGVIGEQYF
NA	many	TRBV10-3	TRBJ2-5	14	TGTGCCATCAGTGATGTTAGCGGCCAAGAGACCCAGTACTTC	CAISDVSGQETQYF
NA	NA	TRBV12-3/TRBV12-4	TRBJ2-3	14	TGTGCCAGCAGTGAGAGGGGGGTAACAGATACGCAGTATTTT	CASSERGVTDTQYF
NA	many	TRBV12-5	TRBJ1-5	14	TGTGCTAGTGGTTCAGGGCCGGGGAATCAGCCCCAGCATTTT	CASGSGPGNQPQHF
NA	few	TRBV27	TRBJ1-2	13	TGTGCCAGCAGTTTATCCAGGGTAGGCGGCTACACCTTC	CASSLSRVGGYTF
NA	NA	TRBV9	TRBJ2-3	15	TGTGCCAGCAGCCGGTTCGATCAATACACAGATACGCAGTATTTT	CASSRFDQYTDTQYF
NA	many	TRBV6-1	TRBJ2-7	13	TGTGCCAGCAGTGAAGCGGGGTCGACCGAGCAGTACTTC	CASSEAGSTEQYF
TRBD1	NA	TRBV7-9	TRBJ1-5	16	TGTGCCAGCAGCTTAGCGGGGAGCCAGGGGGATCAGCCCCAGCATTTT	CASSLAGSQGDQPQHF
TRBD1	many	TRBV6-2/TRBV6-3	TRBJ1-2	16	TGTGCCAGCAGTCGCTACGGGACAGTCGTCTTCGGTGGCTACACCTTC	CASSRYGTVVFGGYTF
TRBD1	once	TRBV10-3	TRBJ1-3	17	TGTGCCATCAGTGAGGCACAGGGGGCTGTTTCTGGAAACACCATATATTTT	CAISEAQGAVSGNTIYF
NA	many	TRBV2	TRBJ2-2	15	TGTGCCAGCAGAGAAAGGGGGAGAGACACCGGGGAGCTGTTTTTT	CASRERGRDTGELFF
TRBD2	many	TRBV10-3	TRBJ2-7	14	TGTGCCATCAAGCCCGGGACTAGCGGGACCGAGCAGTACTTC	CAIKPGTSGTEQYF
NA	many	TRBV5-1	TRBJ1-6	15	TGCGCCAGCAGCTTGTCTCCAATAATTTATTCACCCCTCCACTTT	CASSLSPIIYSPLHF
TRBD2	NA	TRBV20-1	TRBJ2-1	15	TGCAGTGCCACCCCCCTAGCGGGGGGCTACAATGAGCAGTTCTTC	CSATPLAGGYNEQFF
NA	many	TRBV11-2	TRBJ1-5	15	TGTGCCAGCAGCTTAGATCCGACAGTCAATCAGCCCCAGCATTTT	CASSLDPTVNQPQHF
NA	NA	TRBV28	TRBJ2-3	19	TGTGCCAGCAGTTTATTTCGTAGGGGACGAGCGGCGAGTACAGATACGCAGTATTTT	CASSLFRRGRAASTDTQYF
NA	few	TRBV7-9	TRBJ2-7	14	TGTGCCAGCAGCTTAGCCAGGCGCGCCTACGAGCAGTACTTC	CASSLARRAYEQYF
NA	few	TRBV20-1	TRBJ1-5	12	TGCAGTGCTAGAGATAACAATCAGCCCCAGCATTTT	CSARDNNQPQHF
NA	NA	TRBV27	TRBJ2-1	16	TGTGCCAGCAGTGAAGACATCGATGGGGCCGACAATGAGCAGTTCTTC	CASSEDIDGADNEQFF
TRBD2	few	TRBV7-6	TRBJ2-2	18	TGTGCCAGCAGCTTAGTGGGGGGGACTAGCCTGAACGCCGGGGAGCTGTTTTTT	CASSLVGGTSLNAGELFF
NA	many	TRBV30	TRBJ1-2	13	TGTGCCTGGACCCTTGACGGTTTTTATGGCTACACCTTC	CAWTLDGFYGYTF
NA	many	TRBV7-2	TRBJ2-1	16	TGTGCCAGCAGCTTAGCGGGCCTAGCGTCCTACAATGAGCAGTTCTTC	CASSLAGLASYNEQFF
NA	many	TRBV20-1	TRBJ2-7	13	TGCAGTGCTAGAGATAGGGGAAACTACGAGCAGTACTTC	CSARDRGNYEQYF
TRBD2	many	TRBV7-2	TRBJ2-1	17	TGTGCCAGCAGCTTAGGGCTTGTCGGGAGGGAAATTGGTGAGCAGTTCTTC	CASSLGLVGREIGEQFF
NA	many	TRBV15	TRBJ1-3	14	TGTGCCACCAGCAGAGATCTGGAAGGAAACACCATATATTTT	CATSRDLEGNTIYF
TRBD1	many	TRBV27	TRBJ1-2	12	TGTGCCAGCAGTGACAGGGCGGGTGGCTACACCTTC	CASSDRAGGYTF
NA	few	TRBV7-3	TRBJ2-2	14	TGTGCCAGCAGCCCCGGGCCTTCCGCCGGGGAGCTGTTTTTT	CASSPGPSAGELFF
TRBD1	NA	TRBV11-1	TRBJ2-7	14	TGTGCCAGCAGCTCGGACAGGGTCCCCTACGAGCAGTACTTC	CASSSDRVPYEQYF
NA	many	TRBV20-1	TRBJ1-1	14	TGCAGTGCTAAACCGCGGACAGCGAACACTGAAGCTTTCTTT	CSAKPRTANTEAFF
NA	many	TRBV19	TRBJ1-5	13	TGTGCCAGTAGTATTGGGGCTTATCAGCCCCAGCATTTT	CASSIGAYQPQHF
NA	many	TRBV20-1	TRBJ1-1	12	TGCAGTGCTAGAGGGAAAACCCCCCAAGCTTTCTTT	CSARGKTPQAFF
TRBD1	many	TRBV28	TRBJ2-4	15	TGTGCCAGCAGTCCGCTAGGGACAGGGAGAAACATTCAGTACTTC	CASSPLGTGRNIQYF
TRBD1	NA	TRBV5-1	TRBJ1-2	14	TGCGCCAGCAGCTCCGGACAGGGGGCGGATGGCTACACCTTC	CASSSGQGADGYTF
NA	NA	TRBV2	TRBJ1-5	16	TGTGCCAGCAGCTTCGGGAGGGGAAATAGCAATCAGCCCCAGCATTTT	CASSFGRGNSNQPQHF
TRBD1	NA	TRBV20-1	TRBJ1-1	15	TGCAGTGCCCGGGACAGGGTAATCCCGAACACTGAAGCTTTCTTT	CSARDRVIPNTEAFF
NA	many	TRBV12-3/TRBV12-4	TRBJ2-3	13	TGTGCCAGCACCGAAAATTCTAGTAGGGCGCAGTATTTT	CASTENSSRAQYF
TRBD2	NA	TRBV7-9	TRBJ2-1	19	TGTGCCAGCAGCCCGACCCCGTTGCTTTCTAGCGGGAGTGGGGATGAGCAGTTCTTC	CASSPTPLLSSGSGDEQFF
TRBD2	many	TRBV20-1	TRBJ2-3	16	TGCAGTGCTAGCCCGTCGAGAGCGGGGGGCACAGATACGCAGTATTTT	CSASPSRAGGTDTQYF
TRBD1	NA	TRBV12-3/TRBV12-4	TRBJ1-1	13	TGTGCCAGCAGGGGACAGGGGAGAGTTGGAGCTTTCTTT	CASRGQGRVGAFF
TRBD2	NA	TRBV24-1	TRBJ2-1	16	TGTGCCACCAGTGTTCGGACTAGCGGGAGGGCCAATGAGCAGTTCTTC	CATSVRTSGRANEQFF
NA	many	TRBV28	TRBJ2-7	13	TGTGCCAGCAGTTTACCTCCTGGCCACGAGCAGTACTTC	CASSLPPGHEQYF
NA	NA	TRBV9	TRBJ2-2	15	TGTGCCAGCAGCCCGACGTCAACCCTGGCCGGGGAGCTGTTTTTT	CASSPTSTLAGELFF
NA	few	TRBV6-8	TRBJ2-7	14	TGTGCCAGCAGCCCTAGACTGGACTCCTACGAGCAGTACTTC	CASSPRLDSYEQYF
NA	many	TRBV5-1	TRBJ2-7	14	TGCGCCAGCAGCGGGGGAGGCGGACTCTACGAGCAGTACTTC	CASSGGGGLYEQYF
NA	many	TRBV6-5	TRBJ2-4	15	TGTGCCAGCAGTTCAACAGGGGGGGAAGGAAACATTCAGTACTTC	CASSSTGGEGNIQYF
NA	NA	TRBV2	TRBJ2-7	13	TGTGCCAGCACCGAAGGTCCGGGGAACGAGCAGTACTTC	CASTEGPGNEQYF
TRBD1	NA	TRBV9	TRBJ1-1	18	TGTGCCAGCGGTAAAGGAACAGGGGGCAAAGGGATGAACACTGAAGCTTTCTTT	CASGKGTGGKGMNTEAFF
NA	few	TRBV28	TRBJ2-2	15	TGTGCCAGCAGTCCCGGAGATTTGGGGACCGGGGAGCTGTTTTTT	CASSPGDLGTGELFF